The clone carrying this TCR beta chain was seen more than once but under ten times. Assay used: immunoSEQ multiplex PCR; TCRdb lists only in-frame clones, some missing. The data show 150,000 to 200,000 clones, roughly 90% seen once. This entry is derived from a study of control samples from healthy donors and cancer patients. The V segment lost 0 bases and the J segment 4 bases; nucleotides outside the gene matches: 6. Germline assignment: CDR1 GTSNPN and CDR2 SVGIG (reference sequence). The CDR3 totals 14 residues. This clonotype was sampled from a woman between 45 and 65 years old in good health. The V call is TRBV30, the J call TRBJ2-7; 7 bases are a match to TRBD1. The specimen was blood. CDR3 amino acids: CAWSVDRVGYEQYF. The CDR3 DNA reads as TGTGCCTGGAGTGTAGACAGGGTGGGGTACGAGCAGTACTTC.